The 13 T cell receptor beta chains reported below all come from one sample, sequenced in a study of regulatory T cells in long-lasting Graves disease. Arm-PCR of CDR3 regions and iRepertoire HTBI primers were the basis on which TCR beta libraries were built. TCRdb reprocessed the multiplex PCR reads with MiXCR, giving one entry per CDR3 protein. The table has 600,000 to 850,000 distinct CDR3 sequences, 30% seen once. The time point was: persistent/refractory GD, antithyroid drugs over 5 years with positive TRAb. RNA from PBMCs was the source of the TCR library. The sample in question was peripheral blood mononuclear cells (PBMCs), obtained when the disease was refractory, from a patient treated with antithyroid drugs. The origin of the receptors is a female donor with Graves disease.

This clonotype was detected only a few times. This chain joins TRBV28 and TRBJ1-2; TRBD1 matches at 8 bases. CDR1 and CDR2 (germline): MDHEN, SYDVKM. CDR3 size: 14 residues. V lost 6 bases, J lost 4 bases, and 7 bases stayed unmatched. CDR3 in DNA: TGTGCCAGCAGCCCGGGACAGGTCCTCTATGGCTACACCTTC. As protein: CASSPGQVLYGYTF.

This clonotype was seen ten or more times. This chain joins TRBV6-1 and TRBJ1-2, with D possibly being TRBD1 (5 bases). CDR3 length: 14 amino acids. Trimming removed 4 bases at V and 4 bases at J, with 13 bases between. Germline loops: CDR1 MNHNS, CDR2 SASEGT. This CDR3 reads CASSVGREGYGYTF. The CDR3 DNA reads TGTGCCAGCAGTGTGGGCAGGGAAGGCTATGGCTACACCTTC.

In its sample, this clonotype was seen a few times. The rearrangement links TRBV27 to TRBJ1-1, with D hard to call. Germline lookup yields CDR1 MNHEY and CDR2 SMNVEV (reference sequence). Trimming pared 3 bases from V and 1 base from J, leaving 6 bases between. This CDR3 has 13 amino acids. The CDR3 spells CASSLWPNTEAFF. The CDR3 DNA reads TGTGCCAGCAGTTTGTGGCCGAACACTGAAGCTTTCTTT.

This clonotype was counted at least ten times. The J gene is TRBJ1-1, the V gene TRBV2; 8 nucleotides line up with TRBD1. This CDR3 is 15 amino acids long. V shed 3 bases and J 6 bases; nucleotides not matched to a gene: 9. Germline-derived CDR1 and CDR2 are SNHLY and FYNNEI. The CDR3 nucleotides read TGTGCCAGCAGTGACCCAGGACAGGGTTACGCTGAAGCTTTCTTT. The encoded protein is CASSDPGQGYAEAFF.

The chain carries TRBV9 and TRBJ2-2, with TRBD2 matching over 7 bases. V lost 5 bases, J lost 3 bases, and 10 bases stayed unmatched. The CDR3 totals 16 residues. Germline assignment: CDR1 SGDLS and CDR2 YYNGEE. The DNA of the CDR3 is TGTGCCAGCAGGAGCGAGGGAGGGCCATACACCGGGGAGCTGTTTTTT. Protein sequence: CASRSEGGPYTGELFF.

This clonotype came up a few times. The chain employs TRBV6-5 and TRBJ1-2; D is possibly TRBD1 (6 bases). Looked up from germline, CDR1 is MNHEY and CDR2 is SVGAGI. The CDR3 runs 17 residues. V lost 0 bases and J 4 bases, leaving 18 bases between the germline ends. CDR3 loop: CASSYSAFRGSFYGYTF. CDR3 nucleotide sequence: TGTGCCAGCAGTTACTCGGCGTTCAGGGGTTCGTTCTATGGCTACACCTTC.

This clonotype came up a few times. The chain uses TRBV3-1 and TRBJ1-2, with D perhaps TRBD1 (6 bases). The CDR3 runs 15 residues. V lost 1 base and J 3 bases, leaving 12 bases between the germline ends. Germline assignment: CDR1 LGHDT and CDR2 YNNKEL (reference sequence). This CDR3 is CASSQVVRGDYGYTF. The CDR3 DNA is TGTGCCAGCAGCCAAGTCGTCAGGGGTGACTATGGCTACACCTTC.

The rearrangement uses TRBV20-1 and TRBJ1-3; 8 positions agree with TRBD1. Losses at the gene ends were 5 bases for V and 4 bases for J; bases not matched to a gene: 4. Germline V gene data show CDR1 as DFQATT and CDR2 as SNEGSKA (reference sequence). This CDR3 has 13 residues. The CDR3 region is CSAGGDRGNTIYF. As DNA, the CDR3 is TGCAGTGCTGGGGGGGACAGGGGAAACACCATATATTTT.

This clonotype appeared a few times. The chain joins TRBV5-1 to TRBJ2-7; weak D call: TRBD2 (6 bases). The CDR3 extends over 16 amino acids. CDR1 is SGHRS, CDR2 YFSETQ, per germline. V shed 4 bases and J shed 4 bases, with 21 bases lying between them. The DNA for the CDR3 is TGCGCCAGCAGCCCCGGCGGTGCTAGCGCCACGTACGAGCAGTACTTC. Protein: CASSPGGASATYEQYF. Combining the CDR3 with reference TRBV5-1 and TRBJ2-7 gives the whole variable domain KAGVTQTPRYLIKTRGQQVTLSCSPISGHRSVSWYQQTPGQGLQFLFEYFSETQRNKGNFPGRFSGRQFSNSRSEMNVSTLELGDSALYLCASSPGGASATYEQYFGPGTRLTVT.

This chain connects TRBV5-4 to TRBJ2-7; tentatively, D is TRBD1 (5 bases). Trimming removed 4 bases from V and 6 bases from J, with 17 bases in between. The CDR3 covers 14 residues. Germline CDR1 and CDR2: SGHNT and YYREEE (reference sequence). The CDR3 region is CASSLTYQGSEQYF. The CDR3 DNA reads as TGTGCCAGCAGCCTAACCTACCAGGGCTCCGAGCAGTACTTC.

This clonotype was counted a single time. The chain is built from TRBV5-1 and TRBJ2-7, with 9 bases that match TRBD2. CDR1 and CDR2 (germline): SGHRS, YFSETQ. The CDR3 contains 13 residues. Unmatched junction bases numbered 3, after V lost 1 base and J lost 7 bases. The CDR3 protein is CASSLNSGREQYF. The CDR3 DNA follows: TGCGCCAGCAGCTTGAACAGCGGGAGGGAGCAGTACTTC.

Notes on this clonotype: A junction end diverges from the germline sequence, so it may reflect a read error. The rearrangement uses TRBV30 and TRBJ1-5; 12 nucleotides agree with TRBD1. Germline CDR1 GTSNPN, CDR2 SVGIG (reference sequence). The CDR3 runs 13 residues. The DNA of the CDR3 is TGTGCCTGGGGGACAGGGGGCAATCAGCCCCGGCATTTT. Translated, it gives CAWGTGGNQPRHF.

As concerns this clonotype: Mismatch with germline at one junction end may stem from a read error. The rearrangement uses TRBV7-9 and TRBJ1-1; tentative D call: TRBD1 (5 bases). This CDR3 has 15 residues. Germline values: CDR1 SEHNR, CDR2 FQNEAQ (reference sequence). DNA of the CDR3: TGTGCTAGCAGCTATCCGGTCGGGGCTCGGACTGAAGCTTTCTTT. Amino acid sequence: CASSYPVGARTEAFF.